What follows are 5 T cell receptor beta chains derived from one specimen sequenced in a study of cytomegalovirus exposure and HLA in healthy donors. It was with 60 Vbeta and 13 Jbeta primers that the PCR ran. Only in-frame clones appear in the TCRdb table, and some are missing; sequencing was by immunoSEQ multiplex PCR. This table has tens of thousands of clones, approximately 83% appearing once. Sequencing input: PBMCs. The receptors here all came from a man between 40 and 49 years old in good health and CMV-seronegative.

This chain uses TRBV6-1 with TRBJ2-1; 7 bases are a match to TRBD2. In germline, CDR1 is MNHNS, CDR2 SASEGT. The CDR3 length is 16 residues. V was clipped by 4 bases and J by 8 bases; unmatched bases: 14. CDR3 protein: CASSVTGSGWDHEQFF. Written as DNA, the CDR3 is TGTGCCAGCAGTGTAACAGGTAGCGGGTGGGATCATGAGCAGTTCTTC.

This chain connects TRBV21-1 to TRBJ2-1; TRBD2 is taken as the D call from the table, unchecked against the DNA. TRBV21-1 is tagged as a pseudogene. This CDR3 is 15 amino acids long. For the CDR3, the DNA is TGTGCCGCTACTCTTAGCGGGAGCTCCTACAATGAGCAGTTCTTC. The encoded protein is CAATLSGSSYNEQFF.

The CDR3 spells CASSLAFGVGYGYTF. The CDR3 region has the DNA TGCGCCAGCAGCTTGGCTTTCGGGGTTGGCTATGGCTACACCTTC. This chain links TRBV5-1 with TRBJ1-2; D remains ambiguous. The CDR3 covers 15 residues. Trimming removed 0 bases at V and 4 bases at J, with 13 bases between. Per germline, CDR1 SGHRS and CDR2 YFSETQ.

This chain connects TRBV9 to TRBJ1-1; the D gene is possibly TRBD1 (5 bases). From germline, CDR1 is SGDLS and CDR2 YYNGEE. The CDR3 contains 17 residues. The V end lost 4 bases, the J end lost 5 bases, and 24 bases lay between the germline ends. CDR3 sequence reads: CASSPMAGSLGGTEAFF. CDR3 nucleotides: TGTGCCAGCAGCCCTATGGCAGGGTCGTTGGGAGGAACTGAAGCTTTCTTT. The whole variable domain, filled in from reference TRBV9 and TRBJ1-1, reads DSGVTQTPKHLITATGQRVTLRCSPRSGDLSVYWYQQSLDQGLQFLIQYYNGEERAKGNILERFSAQQFPDLHSELNLSSLELGDSALYFCASSPMAGSLGGTEAFFGQGTRLTVV.

V and J are TRBV2 and TRBJ1-5; D is undetermined. Between the trimmed V and J ends, which lost 8 bases and 4 bases, there was a span of 9 bases. The CDR3 spans 12 residues. In germline, CDR1 is SNHLY, CDR2 FYNNEI. The CDR3 region has the DNA TGTGCCAGCGGCCCTCGAAATCAGCCCCAGCATTTT. It codes for CASGPRNQPQHF.